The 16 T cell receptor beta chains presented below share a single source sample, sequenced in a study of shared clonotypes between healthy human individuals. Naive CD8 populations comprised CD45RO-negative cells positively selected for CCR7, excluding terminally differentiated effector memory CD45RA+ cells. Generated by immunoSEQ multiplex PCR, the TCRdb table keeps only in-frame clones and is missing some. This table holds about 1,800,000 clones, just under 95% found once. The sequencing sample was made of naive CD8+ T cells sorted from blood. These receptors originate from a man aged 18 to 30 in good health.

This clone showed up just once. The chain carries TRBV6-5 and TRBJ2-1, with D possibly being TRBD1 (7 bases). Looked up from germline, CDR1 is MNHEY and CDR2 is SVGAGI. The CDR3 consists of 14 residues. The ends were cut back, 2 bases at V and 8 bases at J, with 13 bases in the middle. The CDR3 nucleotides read TGTGCCAGCAGTTACGCAGGGGGGTCCTATGAGCAGTTCTTC. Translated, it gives CASSYAGGSYEQFF.

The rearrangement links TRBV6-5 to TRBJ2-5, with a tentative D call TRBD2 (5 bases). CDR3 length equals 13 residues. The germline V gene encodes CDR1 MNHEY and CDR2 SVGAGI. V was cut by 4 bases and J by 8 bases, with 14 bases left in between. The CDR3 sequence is CASSSDGELTQYF. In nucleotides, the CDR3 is TGTGCCAGCAGTTCGGACGGGGAATTAACCCAGTACTTC.

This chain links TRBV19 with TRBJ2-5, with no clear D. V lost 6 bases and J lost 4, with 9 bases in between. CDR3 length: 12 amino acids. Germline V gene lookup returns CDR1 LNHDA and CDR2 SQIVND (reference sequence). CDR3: CASRGEGETQYF. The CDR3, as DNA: TGTGCCAGTAGGGGCGAAGGAGAGACCCAGTACTTC.

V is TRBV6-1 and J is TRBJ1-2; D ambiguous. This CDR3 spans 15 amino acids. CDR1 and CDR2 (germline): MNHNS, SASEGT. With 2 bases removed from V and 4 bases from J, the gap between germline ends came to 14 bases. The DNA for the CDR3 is TGTGCCAGCAGTGAAAGCGGACTGGAGGCCTATGGCTACACCTTC. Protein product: CASSESGLEAYGYTF.

CDR3 coding DNA: TGTGCCAGCAGCGATATAATACAAGAGACCCAGTACTTC. Encoded protein: CASSDIIQETQYF. The chain joins TRBV7-9 to TRBJ2-5; D is ambiguous. Per germline, CDR1 SEHNR and CDR2 FQNEAQ (reference sequence). This CDR3 contains 13 residues. V was shortened by 5 bases and J by 2 bases, with 9 bases between the two germline ends.

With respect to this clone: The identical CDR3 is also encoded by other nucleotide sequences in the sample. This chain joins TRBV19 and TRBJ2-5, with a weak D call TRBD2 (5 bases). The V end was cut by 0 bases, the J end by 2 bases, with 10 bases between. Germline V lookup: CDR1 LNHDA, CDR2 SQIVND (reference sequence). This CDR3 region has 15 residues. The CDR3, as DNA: TGTGCCAGTAGTATAGATCGTGAGGGACAAGAGACCCAGTACTTC. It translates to CASSIDREGQETQYF.

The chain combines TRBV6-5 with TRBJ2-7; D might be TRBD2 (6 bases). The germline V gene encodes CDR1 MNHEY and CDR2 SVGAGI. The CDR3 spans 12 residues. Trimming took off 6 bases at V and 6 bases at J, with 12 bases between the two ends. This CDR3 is CASSASVPEQYF. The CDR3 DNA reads TGTGCCAGCAGCGCTAGCGTGCCCGAGCAGTACTTC.

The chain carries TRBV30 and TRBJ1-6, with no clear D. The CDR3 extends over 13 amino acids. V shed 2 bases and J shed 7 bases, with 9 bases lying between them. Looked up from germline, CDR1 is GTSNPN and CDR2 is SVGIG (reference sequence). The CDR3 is CAWSKTANSPLHF. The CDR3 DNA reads TGTGCCTGGAGTAAGACCGCAAATTCACCCCTCCACTTT.

CDR3 nucleotides: TGTGCTAGTGGACAACTGATGACAGGGGAGAACCAAGAGACCCAGTACTTC. Translated, it gives CASGQLMTGENQETQYF. The J gene is TRBJ2-5, the V gene TRBV12-5, with TRBD1 matching 8 bases. The CDR3 has 17 residues. CDR1 and CDR2 from the germline V gene are LGHNT and FRNRAP. After removal of 6 bases from V and 0 bases from J, the junction contained 12 bases not matched to a gene.

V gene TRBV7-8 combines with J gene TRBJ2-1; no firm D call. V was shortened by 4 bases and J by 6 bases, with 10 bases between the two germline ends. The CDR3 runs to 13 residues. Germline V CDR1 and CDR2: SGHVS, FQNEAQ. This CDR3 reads CASSSRLGNEQFF. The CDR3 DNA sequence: TGTGCCAGCAGCTCTCGATTGGGCAATGAGCAGTTCTTC.

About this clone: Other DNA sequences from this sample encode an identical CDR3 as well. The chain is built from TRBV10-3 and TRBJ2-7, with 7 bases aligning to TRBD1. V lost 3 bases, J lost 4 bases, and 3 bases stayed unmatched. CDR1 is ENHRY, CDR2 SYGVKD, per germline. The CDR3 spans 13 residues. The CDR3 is CAISEGGGYEQYF. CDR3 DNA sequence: TGTGCCATCAGTGAAGGGGGCGGATACGAGCAGTACTTC.

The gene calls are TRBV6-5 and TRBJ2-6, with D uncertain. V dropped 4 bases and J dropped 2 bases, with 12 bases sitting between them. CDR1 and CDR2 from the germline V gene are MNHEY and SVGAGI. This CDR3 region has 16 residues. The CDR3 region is CASSSPVLTGANVLTF. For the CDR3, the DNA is TGTGCCAGCAGTTCACCGGTGTTAACTGGGGCCAACGTCCTGACTTTC.

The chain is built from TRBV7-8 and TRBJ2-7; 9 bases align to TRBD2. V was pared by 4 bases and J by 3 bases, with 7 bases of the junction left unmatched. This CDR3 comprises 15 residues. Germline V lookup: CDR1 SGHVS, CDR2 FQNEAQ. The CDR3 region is CASSSHSGSRYEQYF. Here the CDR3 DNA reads TGTGCCAGCAGCTCCCATAGCGGGAGCCGCTACGAGCAGTACTTC.

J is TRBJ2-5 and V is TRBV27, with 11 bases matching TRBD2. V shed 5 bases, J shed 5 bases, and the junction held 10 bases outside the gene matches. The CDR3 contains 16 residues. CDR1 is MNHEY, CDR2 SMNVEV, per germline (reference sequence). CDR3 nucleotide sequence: TGTGCCAGCAGTCCCTGGCATAGCGGGGGGGCGGAGACCCAGTACTTC. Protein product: CASSPWHSGGAETQYF.

Here the CDR3 reads CASSQERPLYEQYF. The CDR3 DNA is TGCGCCAGCAGCCAAGAAAGGCCTCTCTACGAGCAGTACTTC. The V and J genes are TRBV4-3 and TRBJ2-7; D gene ambiguous. This CDR3 is built from 14 residues. Looked up from germline, CDR1 is LGHNA and CDR2 is YSLEER. Trimming removed 0 bases at V and 3 bases at J, with 9 bases between.

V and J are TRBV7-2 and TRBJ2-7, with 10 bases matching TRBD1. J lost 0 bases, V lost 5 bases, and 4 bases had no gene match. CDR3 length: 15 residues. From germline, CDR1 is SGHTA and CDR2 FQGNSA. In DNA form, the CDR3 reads TGTGCCAGCAGCGGTTGGACAGGGGGCTCCTACGAGCAGTACTTC. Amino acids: CASSGWTGGSYEQYF. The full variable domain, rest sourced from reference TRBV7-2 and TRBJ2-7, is GAGVSQSPSNKVTEKGKDVELRCDPISGHTALYWYRQSLGQGLEFLIYFQGNSAPDKSGLPSDRFSAERTGGSVSTLTIQRTQQEDSAVYLCASSGWTGGSYEQYFGPGTRLTVT.